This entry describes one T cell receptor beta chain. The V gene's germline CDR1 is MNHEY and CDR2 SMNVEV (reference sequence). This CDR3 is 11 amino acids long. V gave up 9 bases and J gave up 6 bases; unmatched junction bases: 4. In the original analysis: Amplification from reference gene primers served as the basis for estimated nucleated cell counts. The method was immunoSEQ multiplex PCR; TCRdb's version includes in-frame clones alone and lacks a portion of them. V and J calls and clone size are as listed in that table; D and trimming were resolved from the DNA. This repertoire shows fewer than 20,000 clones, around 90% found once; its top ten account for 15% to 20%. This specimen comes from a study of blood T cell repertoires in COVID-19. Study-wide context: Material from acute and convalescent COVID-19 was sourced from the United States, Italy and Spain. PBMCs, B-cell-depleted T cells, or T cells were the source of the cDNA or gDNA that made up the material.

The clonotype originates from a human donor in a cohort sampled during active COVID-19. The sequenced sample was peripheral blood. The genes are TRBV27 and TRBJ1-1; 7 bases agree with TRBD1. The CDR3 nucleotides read TGTGCCAGTAACAGGGGATCTGAAGCTTTCTTT. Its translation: CASNRGSEAFF.